The 10 T cell receptor beta chains below were found in one sample sequenced in a study of CD8+CD57+ T cells in acquired aplastic anemia. The template for TCR beta VDJ and CDR3 sequence profiling was genomic DNA. Via MiXCR, TCRdb re-called the reads, giving one row per CDR3 protein. Of around 200,000 distinct CDR3 sequences listed, roughly 57% are singletons. Sample: sorted CD4+, CD8+, or CD8+CD57+ T cells (not recorded which) from PBMCs. The receptors shown here come from a human donor in good health.

This clonotype was seen a few times. This sequence joins TRBV24-1 and TRBJ1-5, with D maybe TRBD1 (5 bases). CDR3 length: 16 residues. Germline V gene data show CDR1 as KGHDR and CDR2 as SFDVKD. V lost 4 bases to trimming and J lost 9 bases, with 21 bases between them. The CDR3 nucleotides are TGTGCCACCAGTGACGAGCGAGGGGACGCAAAACGGCCCCAGCATTTT. Its protein is CATSDERGDAKRPQHF.

With respect to this clonotype: Since a much larger clone is just one base distant, this may be a read error. The J gene is TRBJ1-3, the V gene TRBV7-9; unclear D gene. CDR1 and CDR2 (germline): SEHNR, FQNEAQ (reference sequence). V lost 8 bases, J lost 0 bases, and 11 bases lay in between. The CDR3 length is 14 residues. Written as DNA, the CDR3 is TGTGCCAGCGGTTTATTTTTCTCTGGAAACACCATATATTTT. Protein product: CASGLFFSGNTIYF. The full variable domain, its missing parts supplied by reference TRBV7-9 and TRBJ1-3, is DTGVSQNPRHKITKRGQNVTFRCDPISEHNRLYWYRQTLGQGPEFLTYFQNEAQLEKSRLLSDRFSAERPKGSFSTLEIQRTEQGDSAMYLCASGLFFSGNTIYFGEGSWLTVV.

This clonotype was recorded at least ten times. This sequence joins TRBV20-1 and TRBJ2-7; 8 bases agree with TRBD1. V was clipped by 5 bases and J by 0 bases; unmatched bases: 6. Looked up from germline, CDR1 is DFQATT and CDR2 is SNEGSKA (reference sequence). The CDR3 is made up of 14 amino acids. The CDR3 DNA reads TGCAGTGCTCTGGACAGGGCTCTCTCCTACGAGCAGTACTTC. Translating it yields CSALDRALSYEQYF.

This clonotype was seen a single time. J is TRBJ2-4 and V is TRBV19; D is possibly TRBD1 (5 bases). This CDR3 spans 11 amino acids. The V gene lost 8 bases and the J gene lost 6 bases, with 8 bases spanning the gap. Germline loops: CDR1 LNHDA, CDR2 SQIVND (reference sequence). DNA of the CDR3: TGTGCCAGTGGGGCCGGAAACATTCAGTACTTC. It codes for CASGAGNIQYF.

J is TRBJ2-7 and V is TRBV15, with TRBD2 matching 8 bases. This CDR3 has 15 amino acids. Unmatched junction bases numbered 12, after V lost 8 bases and J lost 3 bases. CDR1 and CDR2 (germline): LNHNV, YYDKDF (reference sequence). The CDR3 region has the DNA TGTGCCACCGCCCTGATGGGTAGCGGGGACTACGAGCAGTACTTC. It specifies CATALMGSGDYEQYF.

V gene TRBV20-1 combines with J gene TRBJ2-7; TRBD1 matches 7 bases. Germline loops: CDR1 DFQATT, CDR2 SNEGSKA (reference sequence). This CDR3 has 12 amino acids. Trimming cost V 6 bases and J 6 bases; bases outside gene matches: 8. CDR3 in DNA: TGCAGTGCAACCGGGACAGCCCTCGAGCAGTACTTC. Protein sequence: CSATGTALEQYF.

To note about this clonotype: A read error is likely, as this CDR3 ends without the conserved phenylalanine or tryptophan. This chain uses TRBV7-9 with TRBJ2-7; D ambiguous. Germline CDR1 is SEHNR and CDR2 is FQNEAQ (reference sequence). The ends were cut back, 2 bases at V and 6 bases at J, with 11 bases in the middle. The CDR3 spans 13 residues. DNA of the CDR3: TGTGCCAGCAGCTTAAGCGTGGTATCCGAGCAGTACTCC. Translation gives CASSLSVVSEQYS.

This clonotype was recorded many times. V and J are TRBV7-6 and TRBJ2-2; possibly TRBD1 or TRBD2 for D (5 bases each). Germline CDR1 is SGHVS and CDR2 is FNYEAQ. CDR3 size: 14 residues. V lost 1 base to trimming and J lost 5 bases, with 8 bases between them. This CDR3 reads CASSLEWGTGELFF. CDR3 in DNA: TGTGCCAGCAGCTTAGAGTGGGGGACCGGGGAGCTGTTTTTT.

This clonotype was recorded once. CDR3 sequence: CASSQVVRGEQYF. The CDR3 DNA follows: TGCGCCAGCAGCCAAGTAGTACGCGGCGAGCAGTACTTC. This chain connects TRBV4-3 to TRBJ2-7; no clear D. The germline V gene encodes CDR1 LGHNA and CDR2 YSLEER. V was trimmed by 1 base and J by 6 bases, leaving 10 bases between them. The CDR3 has 13 amino acids.

This chain connects TRBV10-1 to TRBJ1-1; TRBD1 is a possible D gene (5 bases). The V and J ends lost 5 bases and 0 bases respectively, with 7 bases between them. The CDR3 loop spans 13 amino acids. Germline V CDR1 and CDR2: WNHNN, SYGVQD (reference sequence). The CDR3 DNA reads TGCGCCAGCAGTCGGGACTTGAACACTGAAGCTTTCTTT. Translated, it gives CASSRDLNTEAFF.